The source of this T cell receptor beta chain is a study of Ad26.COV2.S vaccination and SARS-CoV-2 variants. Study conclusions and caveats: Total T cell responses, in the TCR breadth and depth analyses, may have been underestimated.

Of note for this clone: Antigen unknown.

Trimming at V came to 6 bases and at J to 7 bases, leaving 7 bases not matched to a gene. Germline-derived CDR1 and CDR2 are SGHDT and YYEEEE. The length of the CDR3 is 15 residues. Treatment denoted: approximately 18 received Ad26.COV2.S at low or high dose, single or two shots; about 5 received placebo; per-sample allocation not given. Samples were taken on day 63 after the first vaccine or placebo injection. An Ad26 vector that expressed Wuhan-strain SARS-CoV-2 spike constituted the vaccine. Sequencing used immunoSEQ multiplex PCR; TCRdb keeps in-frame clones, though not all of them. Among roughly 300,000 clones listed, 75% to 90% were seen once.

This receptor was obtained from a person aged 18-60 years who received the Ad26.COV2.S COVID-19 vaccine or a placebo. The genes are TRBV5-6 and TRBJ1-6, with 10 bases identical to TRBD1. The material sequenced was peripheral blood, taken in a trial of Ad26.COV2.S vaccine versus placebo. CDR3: CASNNRDRGNSPLHF. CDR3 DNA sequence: TGTGCCAGCAACAACCGGGACAGGGGAAATTCACCCCTCCACTTT.